This TCR beta chain was sequenced for a study of CD8 T cells in ankylosing spondylitis. TCRdb passed the 5' RACE reads through MiXCR, listing each CDR3 protein once. The data hold 300,000 to 400,000 distinct CDR3 sequences, with more than 20% observed a single time. Points from the study as a whole: What appeared characteristic of ankylosing spondylitis blood was a TCR beta motif of eight highly homologous variants. The clones that were linked to disease were reported to be significantly enriched in matched synovial fluid samples from ankylosing spondylitis patients.

CDR1 is DFQATT, CDR2 SNEGSKA, per germline (reference sequence). This CDR3 is built from 16 residues. The V gene end was trimmed by 3 bases and the J gene end by 5 bases; junction bases not matched to a gene: 11. A few counts support this clonotype. Its target is unknown. V and J are TRBV20-1 and TRBJ2-2; 8 bases are a match to TRBD2. The clonotype comes from a male donor with ankylosing spondylitis. The sequenced sample consisted of blood, either unsorted or a sorted T cell fraction (not recorded which). CDR3 amino acids: CSARLPGLGGTGELFF. In DNA, the CDR3 is TGCAGTGCTAGGCTCCCGGGACTAGGAGGGACCGGGGAGCTGTTTTTT.